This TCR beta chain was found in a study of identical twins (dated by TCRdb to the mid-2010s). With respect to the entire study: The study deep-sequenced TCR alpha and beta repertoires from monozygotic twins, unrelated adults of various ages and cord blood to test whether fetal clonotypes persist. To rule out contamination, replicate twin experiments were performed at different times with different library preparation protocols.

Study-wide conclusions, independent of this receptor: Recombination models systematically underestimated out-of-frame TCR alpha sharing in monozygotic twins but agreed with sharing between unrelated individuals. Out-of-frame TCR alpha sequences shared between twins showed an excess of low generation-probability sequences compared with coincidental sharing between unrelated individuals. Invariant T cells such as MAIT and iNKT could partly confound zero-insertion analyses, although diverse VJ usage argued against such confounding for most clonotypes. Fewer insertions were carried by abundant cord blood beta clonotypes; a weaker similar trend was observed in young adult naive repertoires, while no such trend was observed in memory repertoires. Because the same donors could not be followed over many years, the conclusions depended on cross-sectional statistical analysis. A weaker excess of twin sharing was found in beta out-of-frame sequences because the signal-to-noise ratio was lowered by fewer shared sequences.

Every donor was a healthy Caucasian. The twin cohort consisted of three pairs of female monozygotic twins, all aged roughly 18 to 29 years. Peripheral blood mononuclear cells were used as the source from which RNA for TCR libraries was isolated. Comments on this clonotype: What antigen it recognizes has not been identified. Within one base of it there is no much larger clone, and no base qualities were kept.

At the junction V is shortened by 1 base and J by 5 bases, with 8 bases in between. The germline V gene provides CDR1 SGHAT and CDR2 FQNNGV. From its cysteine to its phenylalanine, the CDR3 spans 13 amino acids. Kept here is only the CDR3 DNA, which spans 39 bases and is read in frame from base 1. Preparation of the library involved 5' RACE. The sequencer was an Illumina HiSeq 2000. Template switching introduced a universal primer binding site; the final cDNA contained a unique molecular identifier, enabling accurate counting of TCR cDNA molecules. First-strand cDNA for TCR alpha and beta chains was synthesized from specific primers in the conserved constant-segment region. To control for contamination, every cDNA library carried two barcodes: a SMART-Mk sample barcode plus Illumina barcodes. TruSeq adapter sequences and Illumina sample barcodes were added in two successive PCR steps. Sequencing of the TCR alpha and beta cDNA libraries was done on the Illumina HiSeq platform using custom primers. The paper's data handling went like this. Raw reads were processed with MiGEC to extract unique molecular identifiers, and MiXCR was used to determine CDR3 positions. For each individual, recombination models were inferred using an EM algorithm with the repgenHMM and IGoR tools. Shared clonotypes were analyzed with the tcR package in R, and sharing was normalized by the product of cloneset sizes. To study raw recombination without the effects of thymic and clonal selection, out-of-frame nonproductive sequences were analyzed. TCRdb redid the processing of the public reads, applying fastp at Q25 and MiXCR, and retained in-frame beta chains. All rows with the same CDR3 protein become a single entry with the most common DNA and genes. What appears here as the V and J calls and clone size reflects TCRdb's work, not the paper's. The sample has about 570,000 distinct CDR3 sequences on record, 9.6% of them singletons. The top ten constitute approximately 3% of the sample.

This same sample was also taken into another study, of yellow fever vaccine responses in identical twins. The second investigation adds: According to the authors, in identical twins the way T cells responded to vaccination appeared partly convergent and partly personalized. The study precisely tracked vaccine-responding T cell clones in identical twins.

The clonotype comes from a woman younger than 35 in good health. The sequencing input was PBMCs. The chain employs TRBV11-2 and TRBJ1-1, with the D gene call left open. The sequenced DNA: TGTGCCAGCAGCTTAGTCCCTGAGACTGAAGCTTTCTTT. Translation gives CASSLVPETEAFF.